One sample yielded the 17 T cell receptor beta chains listed below, sequenced in a study of T cell responses to AZD1222 COVID-19 vaccine. The data were produced by immunoSEQ multiplex PCR, yet TCRdb's version contains in-frame clones alone and is incomplete. The sample records 150,000 or so clones, around 90% being singletons. This sample comprised peripheral blood, obtained 28 days after the second AZD1222 dose. The receptors were gathered from an adult who received the AZD1222 COVID-19 vaccine.

This chain links TRBV29-1 with TRBJ1-1; no definite D call. The CDR3 has 13 amino acids. Trimming stripped 2 bases from V and 0 bases from J, with 7 bases between. Germline CDR1 is SQVTM and CDR2 is ANQGSEA. As DNA, the CDR3 is TGCAGCGTTGAACGGGTATTGAACACTGAAGCTTTCTTT. Translated: CSVERVLNTEAFF.

This chain joins TRBV30 and TRBJ2-5; TRBD1 or TRBD2 may be the D gene (6 bases each). The germline V gene encodes CDR1 GTSNPN and CDR2 SVGIG (reference sequence). This CDR3 is 15 amino acids long. V was pared by 2 bases and J by 5 bases, with 18 bases between. The CDR3 nucleotides are TGTGCCTGGAGTACAGGGAGGTTGGGGACGGAGACCCAGTACTTC. Residues: CAWSTGRLGTETQYF.

In nucleotides, the CDR3 is TGCAGCGTTGTCCGCGGGGAGGGAGTGGACAATGAGCAGTTCTTC. It is translated as CSVVRGEGVDNEQFF. The rearrangement uses TRBV29-1 and TRBJ2-1; TRBD2 aligns across 7 bases. The trim removed 4 bases at V and 5 bases at J, leaving 11 bases unmatched. This CDR3 contains 15 residues. CDR1 and CDR2 from the germline V gene are SQVTM and ANQGSEA.

The chain carries TRBV14 and TRBJ1-1; D not certain. The CDR3 covers 13 residues. The germline V gene has CDR1 SGHDN and CDR2 FVKESK. V lost 2 bases and J 4 bases, leaving 8 bases between the germline ends. As DNA, the CDR3 is TGTGCCAGCAGCCAACGTGCGGGCACTGAAGCTTTCTTT. Protein sequence: CASSQRAGTEAFF.

The rearrangement joins TRBV3-1 (or the pseudogene TRBV3-2) to TRBJ2-5, with unresolved D. The CDR3 is 15 residues long. Trimming stripped 1 base from V and 2 bases from J, with 11 bases between. The germline gives CDR1 LGHDT, CDR2 YNNKEL (reference sequence). The CDR3 region is CASSQGVSVQETQYF. CDR3 nucleotides: TGTGCCAGCAGCCAAGGGGTCAGCGTACAAGAGACCCAGTACTTC.

CDR3 in amino acids: CASSYSGGRSQPQHF. CDR3 sequence (DNA): TGTGCCAGCAGTTACTCGGGAGGGAGAAGTCAGCCCCAGCATTTT. This sequence joins TRBV6-6 and TRBJ1-5; the D is unclear. Germline-derived CDR1 and CDR2 are MNHNY and SVGAGI (reference sequence). Trimming cost V 0 bases and J 6 bases, with 12 bases left between them. The CDR3 extends over 15 amino acids.

This chain connects TRBV7-2 to TRBJ1-6, with D unclear. Trimming cost V 2 bases and J 3 bases, with 8 bases left between them. Germline assignment: CDR1 SGHTA and CDR2 FQGNSA. CDR3 length: 15 amino acids. Here the CDR3 reads CASSLRLNYNSPLHF. CDR3 DNA sequence: TGTGCCAGCAGCTTAAGGTTGAACTATAATTCACCCCTCCACTTT.

About this clone: Germline is not matched at one junction end, which may reflect a read error. CDR3 sequence: CASSESRDSLSTF. The CDR3 nucleotides read TGTGCCAGCAGTGAATCCCGGGACAGCTTATCTACTTTT. The chain uses TRBV6-1 and TRBJ1-4, with TRBD1 matching 7 bases. Per the germline V gene, CDR1 is MNHNS and CDR2 is SASEGT. The CDR3 loop spans 13 amino acids.

V gene TRBV11-2 combines with J gene TRBJ2-1; 11 bases are shared with TRBD2. The J segment lost 9 bases and the V segment lost 4 bases, leaving 8 bases of the junction unmatched. Germline V gene data show CDR1 as SGHAT and CDR2 as FQNNGV. CDR3 size: 15 residues. CDR3 in amino acids: CASSSLTSGAPEQFF. The CDR3 bases are TGTGCCAGCAGCTCCCTGACTAGCGGGGCGCCTGAGCAGTTCTTC.

This chain uses TRBV27 with TRBJ2-5; D remains unclear. The CDR3 has 13 amino acids. V shed 0 bases and J shed 0 bases, with 2 bases lying between them. CDR1 and CDR2 (germline): MNHEY, SMNVEV (reference sequence). The CDR3 region has the DNA TGTGCCAGCAGTTTATCCTACCAAGAGACCCAGTACTTC. It codes for CASSLSYQETQYF.

The V call is TRBV7-2, the J call TRBJ2-1, with TRBD2 matching 10 bases. The V gene's germline CDR1 is SGHTA and CDR2 FQGNSA. The CDR3 length is 15 residues. Losses at the gene ends were 1 base for V and 3 bases for J; bases not matched to a gene: 0. CDR3 sequence (DNA): TGTGCCAGCAGCTTAGGGACTAGCGGCTACAATGAGCAGTTCTTC. This gives the protein CASSLGTSGYNEQFF.

The V and J genes are TRBV28 and TRBJ2-2; TRBD1 matches at 7 bases. V lost 1 base to trimming and J lost 2 bases; unmatched junction nucleotides: 22. CDR1 is MDHEN, CDR2 SYDVKM, per germline. The CDR3 consists of 22 residues. Written as DNA, the CDR3 is TGTGCCAGCAGTTTATTCTGGGTATCTACATTTACCAGGGGGAACAACACCGGGGAGCTGTTTTTT. Amino acids: CASSLFWVSTFTRGNNTGELFF.

This rearrangement joins TRBV19 to TRBJ2-5; D not resolved. This CDR3 is 13 amino acids long. The V and J ends lost 5 bases and 5 bases respectively, with 12 bases between them. In germline, CDR1 is LNHDA, CDR2 SQIVND (reference sequence). CDR3 amino acids: CASSYSILETQYF. Here the CDR3 DNA reads TGTGCCAGTAGTTATTCGATCCTGGAGACCCAGTACTTC.

The chain is built from TRBV7-9 and TRBJ1-4; TRBD1 matches 10 bases. Germline V CDR1 and CDR2: SEHNR, FQNEAQ (reference sequence). CDR3 length: 16 residues. V lost 1 base and J lost 2; bases outside the gene matches: 1. The CDR3 DNA reads as TGTGCCAGCAGCTTAGGGGACAGGGGTACTAATGAAAAACTGTTTTTT. This gives the protein CASSLGDRGTNEKLFF.

The chain couples TRBV7-9 to TRBJ2-3; D remains ambiguous. CDR3 length: 14 residues. Germline V gene sequence: CDR1 SEHNR, CDR2 FQNEAQ (reference sequence). The ends were cut back, 2 bases at V and 0 bases at J, with 6 bases in the middle. The CDR3 protein is CASSLRFSTDTQYF. The CDR3 DNA is TGTGCCAGCAGCTTAAGGTTTAGCACAGATACGCAGTATTTT.

A single count supports this clone. The chain is built from TRBV4-1 and TRBJ1-4; TRBD1 aligns across 8 bases. Germline-derived CDR1 and CDR2 are MGHRA and YSYEKL. V shed 3 bases and J 7 bases; nucleotides not matched to a gene: 13. This CDR3 is 17 amino acids long. The CDR3 DNA reads as TGCGCCAGCAGCCAGAGGGAGAACAGGGGGAGCGGTGAAAAACTGTTTTTT. Translated, it gives CASSQRENRGSGEKLFF.

The chain has TRBV18 and TRBJ1-5; D gene ambiguous. Per the germline V gene, CDR1 is KGHSH and CDR2 is LQKENI. The CDR3 contains 13 residues. Trimming cost V 2 bases and J 5 bases, with 7 bases left between them. The CDR3 bases are TGTGCCAGCTCACCATACCCGGATCAGCCCCAGCATTTT. This translates into CASSPYPDQPQHF.